The entry below gives a single T cell receptor beta chain sequence along with its context. What it binds is unknown. Germline lookup yields CDR1 MNHEY and CDR2 SMNVEV (reference sequence). V shed 2 bases, J shed 5 bases, and the junction held 4 bases outside the gene matches. CDR3 size: 15 residues. This sample is part of a study of cytomegalovirus exposure and HLA in healthy donors. Study-wide results and limits: Previously analyzed data showed that most TCR beta V segments were productive at a frequency of about 87% or about 30%.

PCR amplification relied on 60 Vbeta primers (plus 13 Jbeta primers). Profiling relied on immunoSEQ multiplex PCR, and the TCRdb table lists in-frame clones only, not all of them. This table holds 190,000 or so clones. The receptor was isolated from a boy aged 10-17 years in good health and CMV-seronegative. The genes are TRBV27 and TRBJ2-3; 10 bases align to TRBD1. The sequenced sample consisted of PBMCs. CDR3 loop: CASSLRDRGGDTQYF. The CDR3 DNA reads TGTGCCAGCAGTTTACGGGACAGGGGTGGAGATACGCAGTATTTT.